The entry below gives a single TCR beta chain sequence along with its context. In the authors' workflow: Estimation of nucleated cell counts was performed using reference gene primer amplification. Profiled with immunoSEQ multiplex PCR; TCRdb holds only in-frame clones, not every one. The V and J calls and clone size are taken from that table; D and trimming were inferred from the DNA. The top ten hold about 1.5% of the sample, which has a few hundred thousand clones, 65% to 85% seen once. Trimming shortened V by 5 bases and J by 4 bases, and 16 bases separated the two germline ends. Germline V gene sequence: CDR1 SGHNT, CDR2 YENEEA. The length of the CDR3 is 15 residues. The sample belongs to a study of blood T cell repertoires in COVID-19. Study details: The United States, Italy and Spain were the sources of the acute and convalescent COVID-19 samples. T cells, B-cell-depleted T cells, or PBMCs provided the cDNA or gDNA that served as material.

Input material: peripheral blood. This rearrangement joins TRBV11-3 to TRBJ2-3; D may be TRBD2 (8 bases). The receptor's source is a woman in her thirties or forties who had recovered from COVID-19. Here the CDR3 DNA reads TGTGCCAGCAGCCCCGGGAGGGGGCGGTCAGATACGCAGTATTTT. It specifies CASSPGRGRSDTQYF.